This T cell receptor beta chain was recovered during a study of blood T cell repertoires in COVID-19. Study overall: T cells, B-cell-depleted T cells, or PBMCs supplied cDNA or gDNA.

V lost 8 bases, J lost 0 bases, and 10 bases lay in between. Germline CDR1 MNHEY, CDR2 SMNVEV (reference sequence). The CDR3 has 14 amino acids. Per the original data handling: From reference gene primer amplification, estimates of nucleated cell counts were derived. The assay was immunoSEQ multiplex PCR, and TCRdb's table has in-frame clones only and misses some. For V, J and clone size, that table is used; D and trimming come from the DNA. The sample shows roughly 230,000 clones, about 85% of them seen only once. The TCR sequence derives from a man aged 65 to 79 with acute or convalescent COVID-19. The J gene is TRBJ2-2, the V gene TRBV27, with D possibly matching TRBD2 (6 bases). What was sequenced was peripheral blood. The CDR3 DNA sequence: TGTGCCAGCCGCGGGGTTACGAACACCGGGGAGCTGTTTTTT. Translating gives CASRGVTNTGELFF.